Detailed here is one T cell receptor beta chain. The entry originates in a study of CD8+CD57+ T cells in acquired aplastic anemia. Profiling that covered TCR beta VDJ and CDR3 relied on genomic DNA as its template. TCRdb re-derived calls from the reads in MiXCR, one entry per CDR3 protein. The sample has about 40,000 distinct CDR3 sequences; 68% are singletons. This TCR came from a human donor in good health, serving as a control. Sequencing used sorted CD4+, CD8+, or CD8+CD57+ T cells (not recorded which) from PBMCs.

Here the CDR3 reads CASRHRGKYGNTIYF. The DNA for the CDR3 is TGCGCCAGCAGACACAGGGGGAAGTATGGAAACACCATATATTTT. V and J are TRBV10-1 and TRBJ1-3; 8 nucleotides agree with TRBD1. This CDR3 has 15 amino acids. Trimming removed 6 bases from V and 3 bases from J; junction bases left unmatched: 7. Per germline, CDR1 WNHNN and CDR2 SYGVQD (reference sequence).